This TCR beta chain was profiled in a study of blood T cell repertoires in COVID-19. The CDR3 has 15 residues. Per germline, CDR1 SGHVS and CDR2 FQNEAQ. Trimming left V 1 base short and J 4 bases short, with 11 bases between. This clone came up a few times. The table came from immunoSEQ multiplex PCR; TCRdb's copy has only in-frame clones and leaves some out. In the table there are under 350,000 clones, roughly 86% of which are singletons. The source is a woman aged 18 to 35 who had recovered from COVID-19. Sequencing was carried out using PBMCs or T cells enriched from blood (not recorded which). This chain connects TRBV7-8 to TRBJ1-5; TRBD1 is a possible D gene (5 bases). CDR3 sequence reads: CASSLEGRRNQPQHF. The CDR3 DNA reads TGTGCCAGCAGCTTAGAGGGGAGGCGAAATCAGCCCCAGCATTTT.